Each of the 10 T cell receptor beta chains below was sequenced from the same sample in a study of graft-versus-host responses after intestinal transplantation. Their antigen targets remain unknown. Produced via immunoSEQ multiplex PCR; TCRdb's table is partial and in-frame only. The repertoire holds tens of thousands of clones, with around 93% as singletons. This specimen was unstimulated CD4+ T cells sorted from spleen or lymph node cells, taken before transplant. All receptors derive from a human donor who was the organ donor for an intestinal transplant.

The rearrangement joins TRBV11-2 to TRBJ1-3; the D is unclear. The V gene's germline CDR1 is SGHAT and CDR2 FQNNGV. The CDR3 spans 15 residues. The V gene lost 4 bases and the J gene lost 4 bases, with 14 bases spanning the gap. CDR3 sequence: CASSSLGSPGNTIYF. The CDR3 region has the DNA TGTGCCAGCAGCTCCCTGGGGTCTCCCGGAAACACCATATATTTT.

The chain links TRBV7-9 to TRBJ1-2; 9 bases match TRBD1. This CDR3 is 14 amino acids long. From germline, CDR1 is SEHNR and CDR2 FQNEAQ (reference sequence). V was clipped by 5 bases and J by 5 bases; unmatched bases: 6. CDR3 in amino acids: CASSPRTGEYGYTF. The CDR3 DNA reads as TGTGCCAGCAGCCCCAGGACAGGGGAGTATGGCTACACCTTC.

The gene calls are TRBV10-1 and TRBJ1-5; D gene unclear. Germline CDR1 WNHNN, CDR2 SYGVQD (reference sequence). Trimming took 7 bases from V and 6 from J, leaving 10 bases between them. This CDR3 spans 12 amino acids. The DNA of the CDR3 is TGCGCCAGCATGGTGATACTTCAGCCCCAGCATTTT. It translates to CASMVILQPQHF.

The chain's CDR3 is CASSLGSPGNTIYF. DNA for the CDR3: TGTGCCAGCAGCTTAGGGAGTCCTGGAAACACCATATATTTT. The V call is TRBV11-2, the J call TRBJ1-3; D call uncertain. V was shortened by 1 base and J by 2 bases, with 6 bases between the two germline ends. CDR1 and CDR2 from the germline V gene are SGHAT and FQNNGV. This CDR3 has 14 residues. Complete variable domain (other parts from reference TRBV11-2 and TRBJ1-3): EAGVAQSPRYKIIEKRQSVAFWCNPISGHATLYWYQQILGQGPKLLIQFQNNGVVDDSQLPKDRFSAERLKGVDSTLKIQPAKLEDSAVYLCASSLGSPGNTIYFGEGSWLTVV.

The chain joins TRBV4-2 to TRBJ1-6; 8 bases are shared with TRBD1. There are 16 residues in the CDR3. The ends lost 0 bases at V and 7 bases at J; junction bases unmatched: 5. In germline, CDR1 is LGHNA, CDR2 YNFKEQ. As DNA, the CDR3 is TGTGCCAGCAGCCAAGATAATGACAGGGGCAATTCACCCCTCCACTTT. It yields the protein CASSQDNDRGNSPLHF.

The rearrangement uses TRBV18 and TRBJ2-2; TRBD2 matches 7 bases. Looked up from germline, CDR1 is KGHSH and CDR2 is LQKENI. This CDR3 contains 18 residues. V shed 5 bases, J shed 1 base, and the junction held 13 bases outside the gene matches. The CDR3 reads CASSTGIEGGRNTGELFF. The CDR3 region has the DNA TGTGCCAGCTCAACGGGTATTGAGGGCGGGAGGAACACCGGGGAGCTGTTTTTT.

This chain uses TRBV7-9 with TRBJ2-7; 8 nucleotides align to TRBD2. V lost 5 bases and J lost 4; bases outside the gene matches: 1. This CDR3 region has 12 residues. Germline CDR1 and CDR2: SEHNR and FQNEAQ (reference sequence). CDR3 in DNA: TGTGCCAGCAGCCCTAGCGGGTACGAGCAGTACTTC. Its protein is CASSPSGYEQYF.

V usage is TRBV4-1 and J usage is TRBJ2-2, with TRBD2 matching 12 bases. Germline values: CDR1 MGHRA, CDR2 YSYEKL. This CDR3 has 18 amino acids. J was trimmed by 2 bases and V by 1 base; bases with no gene match: 5. This CDR3 is CASSQGRTSGANTGELFF. DNA for the CDR3: TGCGCCAGCAGCCAAGGCCGGACTAGCGGGGCCAACACCGGGGAGCTGTTTTTT.

The chain uses TRBV7-9 and TRBJ2-5, with D perhaps TRBD1 (6 bases). The V and J ends lost 3 bases and 6 bases respectively, with 23 bases between them. The CDR3 runs 17 residues. Germline V gives CDR1 SEHNR, CDR2 FQNEAQ (reference sequence). The CDR3 DNA reads TGTGCCAGCAGCTTTTCTAGTGTCGGGCAGGGGATCAAGACCCAGTACTTC. It is translated as CASSFSSVGQGIKTQYF.

This sequence joins TRBV2 and TRBJ2-2; D perhaps matches TRBD1 (6 bases). The V gene lost 6 bases and the J gene lost 6 bases, with 11 bases spanning the gap. The V gene's germline CDR1 is SNHLY and CDR2 FYNNEI. The CDR3 runs 13 residues. CDR3 coding DNA: TGTGCCAGCAGGGACGGGACATCCGGGGAGCTGTTTTTT. Translated: CASRDGTSGELFF.